Listed here are 4 T cell receptor beta chains from one sample, sequenced in a study of T cell repertoires in cytomegalovirus infection. For these TCRs, the target antigens are not known. One entry per CDR3 protein results from TCRdb running MiXCR on the reads. This sample has 110,000 to 150,000 distinct CDR3 sequences; roughly 32% occur once, and the top ten carry about 56%. The sample was CD8+ T cells from cultured PBMCs, taken from culture after CMV antigen stimulation. The receptors derive from a human donor in good health (CMV status not recorded). Some clones in this sample may be carry-over from other donors' samples.

V and J are TRBV12-3 or TRBV12-4 and TRBJ2-5; TRBD2 aligns across 8 bases. The CDR3 loop spans 16 amino acids. After removal of 3 bases from V and 4 bases from J, the junction contained 10 bases not matched to a gene. CDR3 coding DNA: TGTGCCAGCAGTTTGCTCCCAGCGGGGGTGGGAGAGACCCAGTACTTC. It yields the protein CASSLLPAGVGETQYF.

This clonotype was detected many times. The chain carries TRBV7-9 and TRBJ2-7, with 13 bases that match TRBD2. Trimming took 4 bases from V and 2 from J; bases not matched to a gene: 2. The germline V gene encodes CDR1 SEHNR and CDR2 FQNEAQ (reference sequence). This CDR3 is 15 amino acids long. This chain's CDR3 is CASSWTSGGPYEQYF. Here the CDR3 DNA reads TGTGCCAGCAGCTGGACTAGCGGGGGACCCTACGAGCAGTACTTC.

The chain is built from TRBV12-3 or TRBV12-4 and TRBJ1-1; no reliable D call. This CDR3 comprises 17 residues. V was shortened by 3 bases and J by 2 bases, with 19 bases between the two germline ends. The CDR3 here is CASSFGQYPLINTEAFF. The CDR3 bases are TGTGCCAGCAGTTTCGGCCAGTACCCCCTCATAAACACTGAAGCTTTCTTT.

CDR3 loop: CASNLVAGNTIYF. The CDR3 region has the DNA TGTGCCAGCAATCTGGTGGCTGGAAACACCATATATTTT. The chain couples TRBV28 to TRBJ1-3; D is unresolved. V dropped 7 bases and J dropped 2 bases, with 9 bases sitting between them. Germline CDR1 reads MDHEN; CDR2 reads SYDVKM. The CDR3 has 13 amino acids. Filled out from reference TRBV28 and TRBJ1-3, the complete variable domain reads DVKVTQSSRYLVKRTGEKVFLECVQDMDHENMFWYRQDPGLGLRLIYFSYDVKMKEKGDIPEGYSVSREKKERFSLILESASTNQTSMYLCASNLVAGNTIYFGEGSWLTVV.